This TCR beta chain is drawn from a study of T cells in Graves' hyperthyroidism and ophthalmopathy. General study points: It was a median about seven months before onset that the model predicted ophthalmopathy. Within blood appeared most thyroid clonotypes that had expanded above 0.001.

The investigators amplified TCR beta CDR3 regions from RNA transcripts. An initial round of RT-PCR targeting the TCR CDR3 relied on the HTBI primer set. TCRdb fed the multiplex PCR reads into MiXCR, producing one record per CDR3 protein. The top ten clones hold about 9% of a sample with hundreds of thousands of distinct CDR3 sequences, 35% to 45% of them seen once. Deletions cut 4 bases from V and 2 bases from J, with 12 bases between. CDR1 and CDR2 from the germline V gene are MGHDK and SYGVNS. The CDR3 has 14 amino acids. As concerns this clonotype: The target antigen is unknown.

The sample was blood. J is TRBJ2-7 and V is TRBV25-1; D is unresolved. This TCR came from a man aged 18 to 30 with Graves' hyperthyroidism. CDR3 in amino acids: CASSARFAAYEQYF. The CDR3 region has the DNA TGTGCCAGCAGTGCTAGGTTCGCAGCCTACGAGCAGTACTTC.